This passage covers 12 T cell receptor beta chains from one sample sequenced in a study of OX40 agonist ivuxolimab in advanced cancers. Sequencing was performed with immunoSEQ multiplex PCR; in TCRdb, only in-frame clones are kept and a portion is missing. This table holds 150,000 to 180,000 clones, 85% to 95% found once. Sequences were derived from CD4+ or CD8+ T cells sorted from blood, sampled in a trial of the OX40 agonist ivuxolimab. Source of these receptors: an adult with an advanced solid tumor such as melanoma, head and neck, liver or kidney cancer.

In this sample, this clone turned up once. This rearrangement joins TRBV28 to TRBJ1-5; TRBD1 agrees at 7 bases. The J segment lost 0 bases and the V segment lost 5 bases, leaving 4 bases of the junction unmatched. The CDR3 runs to 15 residues. Germline V gene data show CDR1 as MDHEN and CDR2 as SYDVKM. The CDR3 region is CASSTTGDSNQPQHF. In DNA, the CDR3 is TGTGCCAGCAGTACTACAGGGGATAGCAATCAGCCCCAGCATTTT.

In this sample, this clone turned up a few times. This chain uses TRBV7-2 with TRBJ1-5; possibly TRBD1 for D (6 bases). CDR1 and CDR2 from the germline V gene are SGHTA and FQGNSA. The germline V and J ends were trimmed by 3 bases and 2 bases, with 8 bases remaining between them. The CDR3 runs 14 residues. DNA for the CDR3: TGTGCCAGCAGCTTTGGGACACGCAATCAGCCCCAGCATTTT. Its protein product is CASSFGTRNQPQHF.

The V gene is TRBV11-2, the J gene TRBJ1-2, with 7 nucleotides matching TRBD1. Trimming took 1 base from V and 4 from J; bases not matched to a gene: 3. The CDR3 consists of 14 residues. The V gene's germline CDR1 is SGHAT and CDR2 FQNNGV. CDR3 sequence reads: CASSLGTGFYGYTF. The CDR3 region has the DNA TGTGCCAGCAGCTTAGGGACAGGCTTCTATGGCTACACCTTC.

The CDR3 is CASSLQDRVGEQYF. The CDR3 bases are TGTGCCAGCAGCCTCCAGGACAGGGTTGGCGAGCAGTACTTC. The J gene is TRBJ2-7, the V gene TRBV7-2, with TRBD1 matching 8 bases. V was clipped by 5 bases and J by 6 bases; unmatched bases: 9. CDR1 is SGHTA and CDR2 is FQGNSA in the germline V gene. The CDR3 contains 14 residues.

In nucleotides, the CDR3 is TGTGCCAGCTCACCATCGGGCAGCACGATGAACACCGGGGAGCTGTTTTTT. Translating gives CASSPSGSTMNTGELFF. This chain links TRBV18 with TRBJ2-2; D is uncertain. V lost 2 bases, J lost 1 base, and 14 bases lay in between. The CDR3 sequence is 17 residues long. Germline V gives CDR1 KGHSH, CDR2 LQKENI.

This clone was seen just once. This chain links TRBV18 with TRBJ1-5; D is possibly TRBD1 (5 bases). The CDR3 consists of 14 residues. Germline V gene lookup returns CDR1 KGHSH and CDR2 LQKENI. Between the trimmed V and J ends, which lost 3 bases and 2 bases, there was a span of 8 bases. Here the CDR3 reads CASSPDKGNQPQHF. For the CDR3, the DNA is TGTGCCAGCTCACCGGACAAGGGCAATCAGCCCCAGCATTTT.

This clone came up once. The chain has TRBV6-5 and TRBJ1-2; no clear D. This CDR3 is built from 16 residues. In germline, CDR1 is MNHEY, CDR2 SVGAGI. Trimming removed 0 bases from V and 0 bases from J, with 11 bases in between. The CDR3 reads CASSYSRTAANYGYTF. For the CDR3, the DNA is TGTGCCAGCAGTTACTCGAGAACAGCCGCTAACTATGGCTACACCTTC.

J is TRBJ2-3 and V is TRBV5-1; TRBD2 matches 10 bases. Germline trimming cut 3 bases from V and 2 bases from J; bases unmatched to any gene: 9. CDR1 and CDR2 from the germline V gene are SGHRS and YFSETQ. This CDR3 has 17 amino acids. The chain's CDR3 is CASSSLAGPYSTDTQYF. CDR3 sequence (DNA): TGCGCCAGCAGCTCACTAGCGGGGCCGTACTCCACAGATACGCAGTATTTT.

The V and J genes are TRBV5-1 and TRBJ2-7, with D perhaps given as TRBD1 or TRBD2 (5 bases each). V lost 1 base and J lost 3, with 11 bases in between. Germline CDR1 and CDR2: SGHRS and YFSETQ. This CDR3 has 14 residues. CDR3 protein: CASSLPGRHYEQYF. CDR3 DNA: TGCGCCAGCAGCTTGCCGGGACGCCACTACGAGCAGTACTTC.

This clone has a single count. The chain employs TRBV6-5 and TRBJ1-3, with D unclear. The V end lost 0 bases, the J end lost 2 bases, and 5 bases lay between the germline ends. The germline gives CDR1 MNHEY, CDR2 SVGAGI. The CDR3 has 14 amino acids. For the CDR3, the DNA is TGTGCCAGCAGTTACTCCGACACTGGAAACACCATATATTTT. Residues: CASSYSDTGNTIYF.

A note on this clone: At the DNA level, this CDR3 is encoded by other sequences in the same sample as well. The CDR3 region is CASSPPSYEQYF. As DNA, the CDR3 is TGTGCCAGCTCACCACCCTCCTACGAGCAGTACTTC. V and J are TRBV18 and TRBJ2-7; the D is unclear. Germline V gives CDR1 KGHSH, CDR2 LQKENI. CDR3 length: 12 residues. V was pared by 0 bases and J by 0 bases, with 0 bases between.

This rearrangement joins TRBV5-1 to TRBJ2-7; D is unclear. CDR1 is SGHRS and CDR2 is YFSETQ in the germline V gene. V was clipped by 2 bases and J by 3 bases, with 6 bases between them. This CDR3 is 12 amino acids long. The CDR3 region is CASSLYDYEQYF. Here the CDR3 DNA reads TGCGCCAGCAGCTTATACGACTACGAGCAGTACTTC.